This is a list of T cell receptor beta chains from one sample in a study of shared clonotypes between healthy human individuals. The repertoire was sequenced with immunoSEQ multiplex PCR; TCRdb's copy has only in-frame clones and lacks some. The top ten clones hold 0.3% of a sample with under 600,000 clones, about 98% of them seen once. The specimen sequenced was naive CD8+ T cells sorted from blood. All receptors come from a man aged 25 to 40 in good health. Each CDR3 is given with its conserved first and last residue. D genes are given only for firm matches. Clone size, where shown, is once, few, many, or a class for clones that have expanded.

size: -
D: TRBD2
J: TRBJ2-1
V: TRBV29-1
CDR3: CSVEGGTSGYNEQFF
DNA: TGCAGCGTTGAAGGCGGGACTAGCGGCTACAATGAGCAGTTCTTC

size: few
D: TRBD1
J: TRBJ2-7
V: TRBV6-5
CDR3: CASSSGTGGYEQYF
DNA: TGTGCCAGCAGCTCCGGGACAGGGGGCTACGAGCAGTACTTC

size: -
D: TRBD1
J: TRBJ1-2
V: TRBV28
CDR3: CASSSIEGQGVYGYTF
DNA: TGTGCCAGCAGCTCGATAGAGGGACAGGGTGTCTATGGCTACACCTTC

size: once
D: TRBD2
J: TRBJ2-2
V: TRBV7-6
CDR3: CASSYSGSGSRSGELFF
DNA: TGTGCCAGCAGCTACAGCGGGAGCGGGAGTCGATCCGGGGAGCTGTTTTTT

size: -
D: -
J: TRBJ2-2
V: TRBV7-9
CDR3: CASSLSTGELFF
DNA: TGTGCCAGCAGCTTATCCACCGGGGAGCTGTTTTTT

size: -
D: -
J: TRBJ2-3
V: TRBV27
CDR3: CASSRETGLSTDTQYF
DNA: TGTGCCAGCAGTCGTGAAACGGGACTCAGCACAGATACGCAGTATTTT

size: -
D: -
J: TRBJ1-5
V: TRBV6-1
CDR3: CASSPGRVTGQPQHF
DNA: TGTGCCAGCAGTCCAGGTAGGGTAACGGGCCAGCCCCAGCATTTT

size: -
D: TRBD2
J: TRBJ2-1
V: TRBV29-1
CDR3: CSVYLVSSGTPLGYNEQFF
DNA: TGCAGCGTTTATTTGGTGTCTAGCGGGACGCCTTTGGGGTACAATGAGCAGTTCTTC

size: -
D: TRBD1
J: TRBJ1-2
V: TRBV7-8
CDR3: CASSLRDRGRDYGYTF
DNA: TGTGCCAGCAGCCTTAGGGACAGGGGGCGCGACTATGGCTACACCTTC

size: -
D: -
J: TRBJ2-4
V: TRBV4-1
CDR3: CASSQDPPPMAKNIQYF
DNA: TGCGCCAGCAGCCAAGATCCACCCCCAATGGCCAAAAACATTCAGTACTTC

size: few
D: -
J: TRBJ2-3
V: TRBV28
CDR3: CASSSLGGTDTQYF
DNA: TGTGCCAGCAGTTCCCTCGGAGGCACAGATACGCAGTATTTT

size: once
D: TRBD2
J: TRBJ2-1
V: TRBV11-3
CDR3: CASSLDPSGKNNEQFF
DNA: TGTGCCAGCAGCTTAGATCCGAGCGGGAAGAACAATGAGCAGTTCTTC

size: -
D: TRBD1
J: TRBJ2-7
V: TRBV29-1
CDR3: CSVESGQGYEQYF
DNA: TGCAGCGTTGAATCCGGACAGGGGTATGAGCAGTACTTC

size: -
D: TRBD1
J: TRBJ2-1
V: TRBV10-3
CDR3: CAISESMDRVNNEQFF
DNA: TGTGCCATCAGTGAGTCGATGGACAGGGTGAACAATGAGCAGTTCTTC

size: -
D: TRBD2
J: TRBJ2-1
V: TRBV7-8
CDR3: CASSLPAGGSWGEQFF
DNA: TGTGCCAGCAGCTTACCTGCGGGAGGGTCGTGGGGTGAGCAGTTCTTC

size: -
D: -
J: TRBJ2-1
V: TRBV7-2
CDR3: CASSFGMLGIGDEQFF
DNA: TGTGCCAGCAGCTTTGGGATGCTAGGGATCGGTGATGAGCAGTTCTTC

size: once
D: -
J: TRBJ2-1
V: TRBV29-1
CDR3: CSVDLRDLEQFF
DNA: TGCAGCGTTGACTTGAGGGACTTGGAGCAGTTCTTC

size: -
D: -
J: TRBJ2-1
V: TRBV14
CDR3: CASSPRTVNNEQFF
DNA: TGTGCCAGCAGCCCACGGACAGTGAACAATGAGCAGTTCTTC

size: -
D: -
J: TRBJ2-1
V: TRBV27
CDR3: CASSYRTHNEQFF
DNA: TGTGCCAGCAGTTATAGGACACACAATGAGCAGTTCTTC

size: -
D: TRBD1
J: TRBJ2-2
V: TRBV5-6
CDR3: CASRLDRGGAGELFF
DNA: TGTGCCAGCAGATTGGACAGGGGGGGGGCCGGGGAGCTGTTTTTT

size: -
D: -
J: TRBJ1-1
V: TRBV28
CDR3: CASSVDPGRMREAFF
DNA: TGTGCCAGCAGTGTCGACCCGGGACGGATGCGTGAAGCTTTCTTT

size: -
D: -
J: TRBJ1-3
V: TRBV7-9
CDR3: CASSLGRLSGSGNTIYF
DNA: TGTGCCAGCAGCTTAGGTCGGTTGAGTGGCTCTGGAAACACCATATATTTT

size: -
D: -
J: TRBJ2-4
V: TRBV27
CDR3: CASSLGSAKNIQYF
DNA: TGTGCCAGCAGTTTAGGGTCAGCCAAAAACATTCAGTACTTC

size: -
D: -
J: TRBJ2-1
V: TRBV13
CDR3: CASSDSYNEQFF
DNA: TGTGCCAGCAGCGATTCCTACAATGAGCAGTTCTTC

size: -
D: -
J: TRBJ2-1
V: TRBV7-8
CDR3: CASSLMRPRVLGINNEQFF
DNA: TGTGCCAGCAGCTTAATGAGGCCCAGGGTTCTGGGTATCAACAATGAGCAGTTCTTC